The entry below describes one T cell receptor (beta chain). Its antigen is unknown. This specimen comes from a study of identical twins. Study-level points and caveats: Shared out-of-frame alpha sequences (those common to twins) showed excess low generation probability. High-abundance cord blood beta clonotypes had fewer insertions; memory repertoires showed none.

TCRdb recomputed calls from the 5' RACE reads with MiXCR, one row per CDR3 protein. The sample consists of about 530,000 distinct CDR3 sequences, about a fifth of them appearing once. The CDR3 sequence is 14 residues long. Germline CDR1 SGHTA, CDR2 FQGNSA. Trimming shortened V by 4 bases and J by 5 bases, and 13 bases separated the two germline ends. This sample was also put to use in a study of yellow fever vaccine responses in identical twins.

This TCR was sampled from a young woman in good health. The chain joins TRBV7-2 to TRBJ2-3, with D tentatively TRBD1 or TRBD2 (5 bases each). Sequenced: CD4+ T cells sorted from blood. CDR3 in DNA: TGTGCCAGCAGCTATAAGGGGACGGGAGATACGCAGTATTTT. Amino acids: CASSYKGTGDTQYF.